This T cell receptor (beta chain) was found in a study of cytotoxic CD8 clonotypes in ibrutinib-treated CLL. Study details: Among the patients, about a dozen presented as relapsed/refractory and around 16 as treatment-naive; some 17 showed unmutated IGHV.

This CDR3 is built from 15 residues. Germline loops: CDR1 SGHRS, CDR2 YFSETQ. V shed 4 bases, J shed 5 bases, and the junction held 11 bases outside the gene matches. Clones were sequenced by immunoSEQ multiplex PCR, and TCRdb holds only the in-frame ones, with some missing. The data show hundreds of thousands of clones, roughly 65% seen once. The clonotype was recovered from a human donor with chronic lymphocytic leukemia. The sample was PBMCs, taken after 12 months of ibrutinib treatment. The chain combines TRBV5-1 with TRBJ1-2; TRBD1 agrees at 7 bases. CDR3 coding DNA: TGCGCCAGCAGCCGCACGCGAGGGGGCGCGTATGGCTACACCTTC. Its protein product is CASSRTRGGAYGYTF.